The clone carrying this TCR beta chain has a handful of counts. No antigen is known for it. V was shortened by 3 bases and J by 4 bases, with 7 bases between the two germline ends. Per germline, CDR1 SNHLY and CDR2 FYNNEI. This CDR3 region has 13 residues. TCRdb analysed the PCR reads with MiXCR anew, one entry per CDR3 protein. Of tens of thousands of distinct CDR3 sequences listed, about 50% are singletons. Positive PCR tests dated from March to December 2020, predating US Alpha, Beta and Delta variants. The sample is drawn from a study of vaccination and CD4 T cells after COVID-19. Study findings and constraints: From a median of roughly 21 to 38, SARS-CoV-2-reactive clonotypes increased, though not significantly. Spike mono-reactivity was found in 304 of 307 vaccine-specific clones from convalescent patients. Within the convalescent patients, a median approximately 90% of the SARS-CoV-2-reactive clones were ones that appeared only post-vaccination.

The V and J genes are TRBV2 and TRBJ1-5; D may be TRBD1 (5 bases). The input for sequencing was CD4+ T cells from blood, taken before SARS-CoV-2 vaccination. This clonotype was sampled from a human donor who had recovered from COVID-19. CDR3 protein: CASSDEGNQPQHF. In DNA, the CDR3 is TGTGCCAGCAGTGACGAGGGGAATCAGCCCCAGCATTTT.